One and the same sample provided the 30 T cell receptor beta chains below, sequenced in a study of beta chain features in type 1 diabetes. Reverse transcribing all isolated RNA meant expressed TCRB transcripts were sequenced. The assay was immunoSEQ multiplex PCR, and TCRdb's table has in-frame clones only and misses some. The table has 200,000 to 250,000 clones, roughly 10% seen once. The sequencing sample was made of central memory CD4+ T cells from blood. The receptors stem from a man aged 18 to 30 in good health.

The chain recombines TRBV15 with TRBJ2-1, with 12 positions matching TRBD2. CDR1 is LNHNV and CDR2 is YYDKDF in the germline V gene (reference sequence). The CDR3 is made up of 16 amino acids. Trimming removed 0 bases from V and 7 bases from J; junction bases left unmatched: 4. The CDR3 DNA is TGTGCCACCAGCAGAGATCCTAGCGGGAGGGGTAATGAGCAGTTCTTC. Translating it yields CATSRDPSGRGNEQFF.

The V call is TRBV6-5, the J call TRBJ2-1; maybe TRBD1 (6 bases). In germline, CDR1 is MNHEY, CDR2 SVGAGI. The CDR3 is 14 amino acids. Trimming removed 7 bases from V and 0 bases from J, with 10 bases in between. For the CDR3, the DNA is TGTGCCAGCAAGCAGGGGAGCTCCTACAATGAGCAGTTCTTC. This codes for CASKQGSSYNEQFF.

The CDR3 loop reads CASSLAGGPKYEQYF. CDR3 DNA: TGTGCCAGCAGCTTAGCGGGAGGGCCTAAGTACGAGCAGTACTTC. The V gene is TRBV7-3, the J gene TRBJ2-5; 9 nucleotides agree with TRBD2. The end of the DNA is better explained by TRBJ2-7, so the J call may be wrong. Per the germline V gene, CDR1 is SGHTA and CDR2 is FQGTGA. This CDR3 comprises 15 residues.

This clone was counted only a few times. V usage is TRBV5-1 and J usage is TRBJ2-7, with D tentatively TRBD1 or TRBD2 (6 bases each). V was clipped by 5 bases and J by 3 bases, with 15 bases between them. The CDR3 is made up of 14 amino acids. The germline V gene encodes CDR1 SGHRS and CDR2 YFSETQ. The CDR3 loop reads CASRDGGGRYEQYF. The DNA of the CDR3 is TGCGCCAGCAGGGACGGAGGGGGACGCTACGAGCAGTACTTC.

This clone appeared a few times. The CDR3 is CASREVWADTQYF. For the CDR3, the DNA is TGTGCCAGCAGGGAGGTCTGGGCAGATACGCAGTATTTT. The chain links TRBV27 to TRBJ2-3, with D possibly TRBD2 on 5 matching bases. The CDR3 has 13 amino acids. Germline-derived CDR1 and CDR2 are MNHEY and SMNVEV (reference sequence). The germline V and J ends were trimmed by 6 bases and 4 bases, with 11 bases remaining between them.

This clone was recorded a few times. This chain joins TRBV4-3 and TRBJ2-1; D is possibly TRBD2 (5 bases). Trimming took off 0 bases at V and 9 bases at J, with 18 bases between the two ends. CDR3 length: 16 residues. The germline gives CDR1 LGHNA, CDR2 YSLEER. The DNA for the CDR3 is TGCGCCAGCAGCCAAGATCATAGACTATGGTATGCTGAGCAGTTCTTC. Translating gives CASSQDHRLWYAEQFF.

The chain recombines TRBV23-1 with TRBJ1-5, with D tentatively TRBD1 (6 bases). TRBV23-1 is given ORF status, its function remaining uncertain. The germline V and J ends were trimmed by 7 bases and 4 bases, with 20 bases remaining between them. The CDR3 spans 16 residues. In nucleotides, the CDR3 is TGCGCCAGCAACCACGACAGGACAGTCTTAAATCAGCCCCAGCATTTT. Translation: CASNHDRTVLNQPQHF.

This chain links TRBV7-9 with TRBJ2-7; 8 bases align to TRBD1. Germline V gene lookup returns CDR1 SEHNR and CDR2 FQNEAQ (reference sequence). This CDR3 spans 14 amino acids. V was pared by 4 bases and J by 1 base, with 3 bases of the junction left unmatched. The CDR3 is CASSSTGASYEQYF. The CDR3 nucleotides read TGTGCCAGCAGCTCGACAGGGGCGTCCTACGAGCAGTACTTC.

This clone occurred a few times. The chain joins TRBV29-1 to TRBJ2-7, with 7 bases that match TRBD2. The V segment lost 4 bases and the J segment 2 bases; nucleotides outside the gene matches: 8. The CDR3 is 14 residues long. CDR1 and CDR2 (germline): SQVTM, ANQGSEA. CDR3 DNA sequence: TGCAGCGTTGGGGGGGGACGTCAGACCTACGAGCAGTACTTC. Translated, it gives CSVGGGRQTYEQYF.

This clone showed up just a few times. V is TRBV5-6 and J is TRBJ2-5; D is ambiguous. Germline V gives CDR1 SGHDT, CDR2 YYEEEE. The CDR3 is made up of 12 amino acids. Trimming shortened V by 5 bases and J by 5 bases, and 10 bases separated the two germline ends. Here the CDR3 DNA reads TGTGCCAGCAGGTATAGGGTGGAGACCCAGTACTTC. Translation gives CASRYRVETQYF.

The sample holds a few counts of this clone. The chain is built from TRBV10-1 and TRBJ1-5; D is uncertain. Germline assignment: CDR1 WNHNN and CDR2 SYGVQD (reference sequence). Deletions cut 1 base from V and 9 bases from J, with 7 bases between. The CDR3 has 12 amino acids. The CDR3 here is CASSEFGGPQHF. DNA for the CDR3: TGCGCCAGCAGTGAGTTCGGAGGGCCCCAGCATTTT.

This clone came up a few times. CDR3 in DNA: TGTGCCAGCAGTCCCCAGGGTAAGGGGACCGGGGAGCTGTTTTTT. Its translation: CASSPQGKGTGELFF. The rearrangement links TRBV28 to TRBJ2-2; possibly TRBD1 for D (5 bases). Germline values: CDR1 MDHEN, CDR2 SYDVKM. V was pared by 5 bases and J by 5 bases, with 15 bases between. The CDR3 contains 15 residues.

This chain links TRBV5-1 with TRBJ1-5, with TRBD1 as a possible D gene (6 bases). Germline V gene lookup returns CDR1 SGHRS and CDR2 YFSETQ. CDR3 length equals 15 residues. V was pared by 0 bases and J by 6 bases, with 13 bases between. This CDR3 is CASSLEGGLGQPQHF. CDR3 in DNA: TGCGCCAGCAGCTTGGAAGGGGGACTGGGTCAGCCCCAGCATTTT.

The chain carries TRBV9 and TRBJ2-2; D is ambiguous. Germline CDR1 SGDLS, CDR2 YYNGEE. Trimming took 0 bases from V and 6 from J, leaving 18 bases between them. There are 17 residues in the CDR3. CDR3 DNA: TGTGCCAGCAGCGTAGTTGAGAGGACCGATGTTTCCGGGGAGCTGTTTTTT. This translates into CASSVVERTDVSGELFF.

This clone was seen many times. The DNA of the CDR3 is TGTGCCAGCAGCGCACAGGGACTCCTTAGCACCGGGGAGCTGTTTTTT. Translation gives CASSAQGLLSTGELFF. V gene TRBV9 combines with J gene TRBJ2-2, with D perhaps being TRBD1 or TRBD2 (6 bases each). With 3 bases removed from V and 4 bases from J, the gap between germline ends came to 16 bases. Germline assignment: CDR1 SGDLS and CDR2 YYNGEE. This CDR3 contains 16 residues. Filled out from reference TRBV9 and TRBJ2-2, the complete variable domain reads DSGVTQTPKHLITATGQRVTLRCSPRSGDLSVYWYQQSLDQGLQFLIQYYNGEERAKGNILERFSAQQFPDLHSELNLSSLELGDSALYFCASSAQGLLSTGELFFGEGSRLTVL.

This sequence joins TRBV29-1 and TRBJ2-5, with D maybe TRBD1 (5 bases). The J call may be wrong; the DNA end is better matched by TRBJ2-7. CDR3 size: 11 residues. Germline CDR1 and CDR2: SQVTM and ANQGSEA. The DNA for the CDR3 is TGCAGCGTTAAGGGGAACTACGAGCAGTACTTC. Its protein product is CSVKGNYEQYF.

The CDR3 loop is CASSLAARRATDTQYF. For the CDR3, the DNA is TGTGCCAGCAGCTTAGCAGCCAGGAGGGCCACAGATACGCAGTATTTT. J is TRBJ2-3 and V is TRBV11-2, with D perhaps TRBD2 (6 bases). CDR1 SGHAT and CDR2 FQNNGV come from the germline V gene. The V end was cut by 1 base, the J end by 2 bases, with 13 bases between. The CDR3 has 16 residues.

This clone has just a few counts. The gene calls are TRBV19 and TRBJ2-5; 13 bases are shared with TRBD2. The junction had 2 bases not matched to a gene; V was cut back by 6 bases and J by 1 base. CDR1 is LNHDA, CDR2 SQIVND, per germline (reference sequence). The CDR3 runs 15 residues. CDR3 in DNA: TGTGCCAGTAGACGACTAGCGGGAGGCCAAGAGACCCAGTACTTC. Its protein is CASRRLAGGQETQYF.

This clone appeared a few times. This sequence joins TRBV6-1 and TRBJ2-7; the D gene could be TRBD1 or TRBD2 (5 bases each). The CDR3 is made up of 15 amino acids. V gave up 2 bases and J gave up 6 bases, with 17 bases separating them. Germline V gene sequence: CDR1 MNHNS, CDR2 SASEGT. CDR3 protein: CASSEWSQGPSEQYF. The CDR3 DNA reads TGTGCCAGCAGTGAATGGTCCCAGGGACCTTCCGAGCAGTACTTC.

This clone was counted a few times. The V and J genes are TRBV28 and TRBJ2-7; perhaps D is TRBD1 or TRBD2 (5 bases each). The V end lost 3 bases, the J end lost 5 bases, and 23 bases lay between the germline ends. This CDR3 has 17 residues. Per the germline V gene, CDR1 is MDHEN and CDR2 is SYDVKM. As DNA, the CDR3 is TGTGCCAGCAGTTTGCCCCCTTCCGGGACCAACCAGGACGAGCAGTACTTC. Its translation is CASSLPPSGTNQDEQYF.

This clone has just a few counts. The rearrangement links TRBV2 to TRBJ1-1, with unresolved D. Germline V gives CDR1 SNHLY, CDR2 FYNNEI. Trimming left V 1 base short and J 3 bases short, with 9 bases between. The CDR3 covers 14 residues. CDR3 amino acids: CASSEVMGYTEAFF. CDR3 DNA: TGTGCCAGCAGTGAAGTTATGGGGTACACTGAAGCTTTCTTT.

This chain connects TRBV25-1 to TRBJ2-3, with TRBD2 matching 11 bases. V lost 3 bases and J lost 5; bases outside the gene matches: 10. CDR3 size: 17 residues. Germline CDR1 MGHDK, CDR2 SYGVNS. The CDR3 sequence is CASSEIVAGGPIDTQYF. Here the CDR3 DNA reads TGTGCCAGCAGTGAGATTGTAGCGGGAGGGCCAATAGATACGCAGTATTTT.

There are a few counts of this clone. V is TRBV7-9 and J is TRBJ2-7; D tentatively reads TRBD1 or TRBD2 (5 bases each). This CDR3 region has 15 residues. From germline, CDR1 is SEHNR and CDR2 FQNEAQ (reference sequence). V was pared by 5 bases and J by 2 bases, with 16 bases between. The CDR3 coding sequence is TGTGCCAGCAGCAGACTCCGGGGCGGACCCTACGAGCAGTACTTC. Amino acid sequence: CASSRLRGGPYEQYF.

CDR3 nucleotide sequence: TGTGCCAGCAGCGGGGACGATCCAAACACCGGGGAGCTGTTTTTT. It codes for CASSGDDPNTGELFF. The chain is built from TRBV7-6 and TRBJ2-2; possibly TRBD1 or TRBD2 for D (5 bases each). Germline V gene sequence: CDR1 SGHVS, CDR2 FNYEAQ. The V end lost 5 bases, the J end lost 2 bases, and 12 bases lay between the germline ends. The CDR3 extends over 15 amino acids.

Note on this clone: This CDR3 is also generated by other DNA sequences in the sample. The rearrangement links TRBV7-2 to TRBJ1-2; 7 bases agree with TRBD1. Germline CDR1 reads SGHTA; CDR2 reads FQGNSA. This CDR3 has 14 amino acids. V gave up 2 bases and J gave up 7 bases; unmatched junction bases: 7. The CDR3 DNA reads TGTGCCAGCAGCTTATACAGGGGTGGAGGTGGCTACACCTTC. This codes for CASSLYRGGGGYTF.

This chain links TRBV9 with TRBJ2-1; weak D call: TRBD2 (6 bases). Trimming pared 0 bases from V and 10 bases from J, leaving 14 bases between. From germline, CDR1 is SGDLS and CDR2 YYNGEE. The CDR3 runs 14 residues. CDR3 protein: CASSVDPGSSEQFF. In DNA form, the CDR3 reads TGTGCCAGCAGCGTAGATCCCGGGAGCTCGGAGCAGTTCTTC.

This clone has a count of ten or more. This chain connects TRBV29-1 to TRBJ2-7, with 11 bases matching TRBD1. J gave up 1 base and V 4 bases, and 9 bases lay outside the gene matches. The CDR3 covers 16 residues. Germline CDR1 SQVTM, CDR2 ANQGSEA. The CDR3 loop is CSVADRGLSGSYEQYF. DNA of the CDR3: TGCAGCGTTGCGGACAGGGGGCTTTCAGGATCCTACGAGCAGTACTTC.

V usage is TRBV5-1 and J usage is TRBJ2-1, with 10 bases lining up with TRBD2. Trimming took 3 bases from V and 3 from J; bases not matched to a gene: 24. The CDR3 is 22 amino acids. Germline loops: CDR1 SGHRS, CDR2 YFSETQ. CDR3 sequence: CASSSDLTRERTSGLYYNEQFF. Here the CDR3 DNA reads TGCGCCAGCAGCTCAGATCTTACCAGAGAGAGGACTAGCGGCCTATACTACAATGAGCAGTTCTTC.

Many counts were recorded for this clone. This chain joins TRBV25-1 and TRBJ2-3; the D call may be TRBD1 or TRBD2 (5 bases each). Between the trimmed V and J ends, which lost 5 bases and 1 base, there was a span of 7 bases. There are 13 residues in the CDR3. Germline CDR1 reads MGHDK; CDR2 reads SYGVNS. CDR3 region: CASSRDGTDTQYF. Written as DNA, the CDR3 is TGTGCCAGCAGTCGGGACGGCACAGATACGCAGTATTTT. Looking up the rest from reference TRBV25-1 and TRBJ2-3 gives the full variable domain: EADIYQTPRYLVIGTGKKITLECSQTMGHDKMYWYQQDPGMELHLIHYSYGVNSTEKGDLSSESTVSRIRTEHFPLTLESARPSHTSQYLCASSRDGTDTQYFGPGTRLTVL.

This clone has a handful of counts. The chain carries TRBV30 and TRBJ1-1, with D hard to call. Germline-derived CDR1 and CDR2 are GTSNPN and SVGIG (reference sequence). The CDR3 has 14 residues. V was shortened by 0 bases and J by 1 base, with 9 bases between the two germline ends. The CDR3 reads CAWSVFSKNTEAFF. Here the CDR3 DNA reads TGTGCCTGGAGTGTATTCAGCAAGAACACTGAAGCTTTCTTT.